Presented here are 18 T cell receptor beta chains from one specimen sequenced in a study of shared clonotypes between healthy human individuals. Sequencing used immunoSEQ multiplex PCR; TCRdb keeps in-frame clones, though not all of them. The data show 2,500,000 or so clones, with under 95% seen just once and around 0.38% held by the top ten. Sequencing was carried out using naive CD4+ T cells from PBMCs. Subset: CD45RA+ positively selected. These receptors originate from a man between 18 and 29 years old in good health. Some clones in this sample may be carry-over from other donors' samples.

V gene TRBV28 combines with J gene TRBJ1-4; a weak D match, TRBD1 (5 bases). CDR1 MDHEN and CDR2 SYDVKM come from the germline V gene. Trimming took off 10 bases at V and 8 bases at J, with 23 bases between the two ends. The CDR3 consists of 15 residues. CDR3 coding DNA: TGTGCCACCGCTACCGGACGGGGCTTAGGGGAAAAACTGTTTTTT. The encoded protein is CATATGRGLGEKLFF.

This clone was detected once. The CDR3 protein is CASSPRRTGLNMNTEAFF. The CDR3 region has the DNA TGTGCCAGCTCACCTCGGAGGACAGGACTCAACATGAACACTGAAGCTTTCTTT. The V and J genes are TRBV18 and TRBJ1-1, with 7 bases identical to TRBD1. CDR3 size: 18 residues. Germline lookup yields CDR1 KGHSH and CDR2 LQKENI. The ends lost 3 bases at V and 0 bases at J; junction bases unmatched: 13.

The CDR3 protein is CASSGGSGHSSSYNEQFF. In nucleotides, the CDR3 is TGTGCCAGCAGCGGGGGGAGCGGCCACTCGAGCTCCTACAATGAGCAGTTCTTC. The rearrangement links TRBV9 to TRBJ2-1; D assignment may be TRBD1 or TRBD2 (5 bases each). Between the trimmed V and J ends, which lost 3 bases and 0 bases, there was a span of 19 bases. CDR3 length: 18 amino acids. CDR1 and CDR2 (germline): SGDLS, YYNGEE. Combining the CDR3 with reference TRBV9 and TRBJ2-1 gives the whole variable domain DSGVTQTPKHLITATGQRVTLRCSPRSGDLSVYWYQQSLDQGLQFLIQYYNGEERAKGNILERFSAQQFPDLHSELNLSSLELGDSALYFCASSGGSGHSSSYNEQFFGPGTRLTVL.

V and J are TRBV21-1 and TRBJ2-1; the table's D call, TRBD2, was not checked against the DNA. TRBV21-1 is shown as a pseudogene. There are 14 residues in the CDR3. The DNA for the CDR3 is TGTGCCAGCAGGCGACTAGCGGCCGCCGATGAGCAGTTCTTC. It encodes CASRRLAAADEQFF.

The genes are TRBV25-1 and TRBJ2-1; 11 bases match TRBD2. CDR1 is MGHDK and CDR2 is SYGVNS in the germline V gene. The CDR3 contains 15 residues. V shed 4 bases, J shed 3 bases, and the junction held 2 bases outside the gene matches. The CDR3 sequence is CASSAGTSGYNEQFF. The DNA of the CDR3 is TGTGCCAGCAGTGCCGGGACTAGCGGCTACAATGAGCAGTTCTTC.

The chain couples TRBV6-1 to TRBJ2-7; D is perhaps TRBD1 or TRBD2 (6 bases each). The CDR3 totals 13 residues. Trimming shortened V by 7 bases and J by 2 bases, and 12 bases separated the two germline ends. The germline V gene encodes CDR1 MNHNS and CDR2 SASEGT. CDR3 bases: TGTGCCAGCATTCGAGGGGGGACCTACGAGCAGTACTTC. Its translation is CASIRGGTYEQYF.

The V and J genes are TRBV5-1 and TRBJ2-3; 8 bases align to TRBD2. Germline CDR1 and CDR2: SGHRS and YFSETQ. This CDR3 has 15 residues. The J segment lost 4 bases and the V segment lost 3 bases, leaving 7 bases of the junction unmatched. DNA for the CDR3: TGCGCCAGCAGCTCTTTAGCGGGAAACGCAGATACGCAGTATTTT. It specifies CASSSLAGNADTQYF.

J is TRBJ2-1 and V is TRBV25-1; a weak D match, TRBD1 (6 bases). Germline V gene data show CDR1 as MGHDK and CDR2 as SYGVNS. The CDR3 consists of 13 residues. V was cut by 6 bases and J by 5 bases, with 11 bases left in between. CDR3 loop: CASSRDTNNEQFF. The CDR3 nucleotides are TGTGCCAGCAGCCGGGACACCAACAATGAGCAGTTCTTC.

The chain recombines TRBV5-8 with TRBJ2-5; D unclear. CDR1 and CDR2 from the germline V gene are SGHTS and YDEGEE. The CDR3 sequence is 14 residues long. Trimming removed 4 bases from V and 2 bases from J, with 12 bases in between. The CDR3 protein is CASSVMQNQETQYF. DNA for the CDR3: TGTGCCAGCAGCGTCATGCAGAATCAAGAGACCCAGTACTTC.

The chain combines TRBV7-2 with TRBJ2-1; 7 bases fit TRBD2. The junction had 10 bases not matched to a gene; V was cut back by 1 base and J by 4 bases. The CDR3 contains 17 residues. CDR1 and CDR2 (germline): SGHTA, FQGNSA. The CDR3 reads CASSLGGPSGPYNEQFF. The CDR3 DNA is TGTGCCAGCAGCTTAGGGGGACCTAGCGGACCTTACAATGAGCAGTTCTTC.

This chain joins TRBV27 and TRBJ1-1; D possibly corresponds to TRBD1 (5 bases). The V gene's germline CDR1 is MNHEY and CDR2 SMNVEV (reference sequence). Trimming removed 5 bases at V and 0 bases at J, with 16 bases between. The CDR3 is made up of 16 amino acids. CDR3 nucleotides: TGTGCCAGCAGTCCTTCCCGGACACTTTTGAACACTGAAGCTTTCTTT. Protein product: CASSPSRTLLNTEAFF.

This chain joins TRBV28 and TRBJ1-1; 8 bases are a match to TRBD1. This CDR3 region has 16 residues. Per germline, CDR1 MDHEN and CDR2 SYDVKM. V trimming: 5 bases; J trimming: 2 bases; junction bases outside the gene matches: 10. CDR3 residues: CASSPRTGRPNTEAFF. The CDR3 region has the DNA TGTGCCAGCAGTCCGCGGACAGGGCGTCCCAACACTGAAGCTTTCTTT.

This clone was counted a single time. The chain uses TRBV7-8 and TRBJ1-1; 7 bases are a match to TRBD1. Germline CDR1 reads SGHVS; CDR2 reads FQNEAQ. The J segment lost 1 base and the V segment lost 7 bases, leaving 12 bases of the junction unmatched. The CDR3 covers 16 residues. CDR3 protein: CASTWGSGQKNTEAFF. The DNA for the CDR3 is TGTGCCAGCACCTGGGGGTCGGGACAGAAGAACACTGAAGCTTTCTTT.

This chain uses TRBV4-3 with TRBJ1-1; D unresolved. This CDR3 has 15 amino acids. V lost 3 bases and J lost 1, with 12 bases in between. Germline V gives CDR1 LGHNA, CDR2 YSLEER. CDR3 region: CASSQGGWTNTEAFF. The CDR3 DNA sequence: TGCGCCAGCAGCCAGGGAGGTTGGACGAACACTGAAGCTTTCTTT.

V usage is TRBV7-9 and J usage is TRBJ1-4, with no clear D. CDR1 is SEHNR, CDR2 FQNEAQ, per germline (reference sequence). The V gene lost 2 bases and the J gene lost 6 bases, with 13 bases spanning the gap. The CDR3 sequence is 15 residues long. The CDR3 DNA sequence: TGTGCCAGCAGCTTACCCCGTGAGTCCCATGAAAAACTGTTTTTT. Translation: CASSLPRESHEKLFF.

This clone has only a few counts. In the same sample, other DNA sequences code for this CDR3. The chain links TRBV29-1 to TRBJ1-1, with 7 bases fitting TRBD1. Per the germline V gene, CDR1 is SQVTM and CDR2 is ANQGSEA. V lost 7 bases to trimming and J lost 1 base; unmatched junction nucleotides: 6. There are 13 residues in the CDR3. CDR3 in amino acids: CSARTGPNTEAFF. The CDR3 region has the DNA TGCAGCGCTAGGACAGGACCGAACACTGAAGCTTTCTTT. Complete variable domain (other parts from reference TRBV29-1 and TRBJ1-1): SAVISQKPSRDICQRGTSLTIQCQVDSQVTMMFWYRQQPGQSLTLIATANQGSEATYESGFVIDKFPISRPNLTFSTLTVSNMSPEDSSIYLCSARTGPNTEAFFGQGTRLTVV.

In its sample, this clone was seen once. The chain links TRBV6-6 to TRBJ2-7; D might be TRBD1 (5 bases). V was cut by 6 bases and J by 1 base, with 13 bases left in between. Germline V lookup: CDR1 MNHNY, CDR2 SVGAGI (reference sequence). The CDR3 is made up of 14 amino acids. This CDR3 reads CASRKTTESYEQYF. As DNA, the CDR3 is TGTGCCAGCAGAAAAACGACAGAATCCTACGAGCAGTACTTC.

The V gene is TRBV9, the J gene TRBJ2-2; TRBD2 agrees at 10 bases. Germline values: CDR1 SGDLS, CDR2 YYNGEE. CDR3 length equals 16 residues. V lost 1 base, J lost 7 bases, and 7 bases stayed unmatched. CDR3 protein: CASSVQSGRVGGELFF. The DNA for the CDR3 is TGTGCCAGCAGCGTACAAAGCGGGAGGGTTGGCGGGGAGCTGTTTTTT. Full variable domain (outside the CDR3, taken from reference TRBV9 and TRBJ2-2): DSGVTQTPKHLITATGQRVTLRCSPRSGDLSVYWYQQSLDQGLQFLIQYYNGEERAKGNILERFSAQQFPDLHSELNLSSLELGDSALYFCASSVQSGRVGGELFFGEGSRLTVL.